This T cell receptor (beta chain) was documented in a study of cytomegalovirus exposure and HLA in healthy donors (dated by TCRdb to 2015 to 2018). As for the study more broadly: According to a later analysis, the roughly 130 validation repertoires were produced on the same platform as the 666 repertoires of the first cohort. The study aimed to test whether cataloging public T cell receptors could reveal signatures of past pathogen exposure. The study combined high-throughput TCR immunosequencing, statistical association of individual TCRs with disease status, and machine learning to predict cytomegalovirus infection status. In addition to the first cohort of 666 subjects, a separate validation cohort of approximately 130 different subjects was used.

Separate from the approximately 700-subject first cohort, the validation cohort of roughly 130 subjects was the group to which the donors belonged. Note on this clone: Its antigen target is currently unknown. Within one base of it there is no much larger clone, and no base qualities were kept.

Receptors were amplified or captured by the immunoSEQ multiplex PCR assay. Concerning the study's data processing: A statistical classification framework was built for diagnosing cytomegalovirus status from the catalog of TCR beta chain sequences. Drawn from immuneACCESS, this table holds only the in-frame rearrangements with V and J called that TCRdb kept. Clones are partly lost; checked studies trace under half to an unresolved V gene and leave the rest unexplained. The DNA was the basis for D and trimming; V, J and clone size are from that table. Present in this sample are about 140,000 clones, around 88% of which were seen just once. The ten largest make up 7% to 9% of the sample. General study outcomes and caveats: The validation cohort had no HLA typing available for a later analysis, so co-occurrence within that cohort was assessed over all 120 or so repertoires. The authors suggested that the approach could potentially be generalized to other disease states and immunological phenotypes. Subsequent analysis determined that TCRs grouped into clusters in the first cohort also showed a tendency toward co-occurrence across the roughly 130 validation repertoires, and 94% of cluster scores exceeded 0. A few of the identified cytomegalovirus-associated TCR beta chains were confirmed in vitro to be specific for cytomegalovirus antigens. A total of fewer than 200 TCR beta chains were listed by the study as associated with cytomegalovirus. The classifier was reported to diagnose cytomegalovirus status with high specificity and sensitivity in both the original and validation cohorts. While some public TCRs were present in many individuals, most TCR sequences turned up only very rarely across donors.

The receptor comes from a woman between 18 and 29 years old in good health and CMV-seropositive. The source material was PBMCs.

Read as DNA, the sequence is TGCGCCAGCAGCTTGGGAGTGGGCTACACCTTC. It is translated as CASSLGVGYTF. Rearrangement joined TRBV5-1 to TRBJ1-2; no D gene call is confident. V gives up 0 bases and J gives up 8 bases, and the segment between their germline ends measures 5 bases. Counted from cysteine to phenylalanine, this CDR3 has 11 amino acids. The read is trimmed to its CDR3 DNA, 33 bases read in frame from base 1. For CDR1 and CDR2, the germline V gene lists SGHRS and YFSETQ.